Detailed here is one T cell receptor (beta chain). What it binds is not known. This sample was included in a study of T cell responses to AZD1222 COVID-19 vaccine. Profiling relied on immunoSEQ multiplex PCR, and the TCRdb table lists in-frame clones only, not all of them. The sample lists some 150,000 clones; approximately 89% were seen once. The CDR3 is 13 amino acids. Germline values: CDR1 LNHDA, CDR2 SQIVND (reference sequence). Between the trimmed V and J ends, which lost 5 bases and 3 bases, there was a span of 11 bases. Study-level findings and limits: Most donors were white British and more were female, and clonal diversity was possibly underestimated.

The sequencing used peripheral blood, collected on day 0 of AZD1222 vaccination. The receptor was derived from an adult in good health. The chain couples TRBV19 to TRBJ2-7; TRBD2 is a possible D gene (5 bases). CDR3 loop: CASSPREYYEQYF. In nucleotides, the CDR3 is TGTGCCAGTAGTCCTAGGGAGTACTACGAGCAGTACTTC. The full variable domain, with the rest looked up from reference TRBV19 and TRBJ2-7, is DGGITQSPKYLFRKEGQNVTLSCEQNLNHDAMYWYRQDPGQGLRLIYYSQIVNDFQKGDIAEGYSVSREKKESFPLTVTSAQKNPTAFYLCASSPREYYEQYFGPGTRLTVT.